This record concerns one TCR beta chain sequence. Its target is not known. Additional DNA sequences in this sample encode the identical CDR3. TCRdb's table, derived via immunoSEQ multiplex PCR, lists solely in-frame clones and lacks some. The table has about 120,000 clones, roughly nine tenths seen once; the top ten hold about 4.4%. This entry belongs to a study of cytomegalovirus exposure and HLA in healthy donors. Study as a whole: The roughly 130 validation repertoires were reported in a later analysis to have been generated on the same platform as the roughly 680 first-cohort repertoires. Whole-study results and caveats: Among TCR beta chains, those listed as cytomegalovirus-associated numbered over 150.

The germline V gene has CDR1 SGHRS and CDR2 YFSETQ. V dropped 0 bases and J dropped 1 base, with 6 bases sitting between them. This CDR3 has 14 amino acids. The TCR comes from a man aged 18 to 30 in good health and CMV-seropositive. Source material: PBMCs. The V and J genes are TRBV5-1 and TRBJ2-3; no clear D. The CDR3 here is CASSLGGRTDTQYF. In nucleotides, the CDR3 is TGCGCCAGCAGCTTGGGAGGTCGCACAGATACGCAGTATTTT.